Listed below are T cell receptor beta chains from one sample, sequenced in a study of shared clonotypes between healthy human individuals. The repertoire was sequenced with immunoSEQ multiplex PCR; TCRdb's copy has only in-frame clones and lacks some. Here the sample spans just over 2,000,000 clones, roughly 95% being singletons. Source material: naive CD4+ T cells sorted from blood. These receptors were collected from a man in his late teens or twenties in good health. Each CDR3 is given with its conserved first and last residue. The order of the fields is CDR3 length, clone size, J gene, V gene, D gene, CDR3 DNA, CDR3 protein. The D gene is left open where the match is weak. Not every row has a clone size; where given, it reads once, few, many or a size class.

16	-	TRBJ2-5	TRBV30	-	TGTGCCTGGAGCCAAGGGGGGGGCCAGAGGAGGGAGACCCAGTACTTC	CAWSQGGGQRRETQYF
14	once	TRBJ2-5	TRBV10-1	-	TGCGCCAGCAGTGAGTCCATACAAACTGGGACCCAGTACTTC	CASSESIQTGTQYF
14	-	TRBJ2-7	TRBV5-1	TRBD2	TGCGCCAGCAGCTCGACTAGCGGGGGGGACGAGCAGTACTTC	CASSSTSGGDEQYF
14	-	TRBJ2-7	TRBV7-2	-	TGTGCCAGCAGCTTAAAATCCGCCTCCTACGAGCAGTACTTC	CASSLKSASYEQYF
15	-	TRBJ1-2	TRBV6-6	-	TGTGCCAGCAGGGGGGAAGGCACAGGTCTCTATGGCTACACCTTC	CASRGEGTGLYGYTF
14	-	TRBJ1-1	TRBV5-6	TRBD1	TGTGCCAGCAGCTGGGGCAGGGGGCGAACTGAAGCTTTCTTT	CASSWGRGRTEAFF
16	-	TRBJ2-7	TRBV27	TRBD1	TGTGCCAGCAGTTTATTGGGGACAGGGTATTCCTACGAGCAGTACTTC	CASSLLGTGYSYEQYF
12	few	TRBJ1-3	TRBV7-8	-	TGTGCCAGCAGCCTGGCAGGAATACCCATATATTTT	CASSLAGIPIYF
14	-	TRBJ2-6	TRBV6-1	-	TGTGCCAGCAGTGAAGACTCTGGGGCCAACGTCCTGACTTTC	CASSEDSGANVLTF
16	-	TRBJ2-5	TRBV27	-	TGTGCCAGCAGTTTCGGAGGGGGTATATGGCAAGAGACCCAGTACTTC	CASSFGGGIWQETQYF
15	-	TRBJ2-5	TRBV2	TRBD2	TGTGCCAGCAGTCAAAACCTACTAGCGCGAGAGACCCAGTACTTC	CASSQNLLARETQYF
14	-	TRBJ1-1	TRBV6-1	TRBD1	TGTGCCAGCAGTCGATGGGACAGGGGATACGAAGCTTTCTTT	CASSRWDRGYEAFF
11	once	TRBJ2-5	TRBV20-1	-	TGCAGTGTACGGATCCAAGAGACCCAGTACTTC	CSVRIQETQYF
17	-	TRBJ1-1	TRBV18	-	TGTGCCAGCTCACCAAATCAGGGATGGCCTATGAACACTGAAGCTTTCTTT	CASSPNQGWPMNTEAFF
18	once	TRBJ2-5	TRBV7-2	TRBD2	TGTGCCAGCAGCTTAGCGATACTAGCGGGGCTAGGATTACGGACCCAGTACTTC	CASSLAILAGLGLRTQYF
16	once	TRBJ2-7	TRBV7-9	-	TGTGCCAGCAGCCCACGGATCCACGATGGATCCTACGAGCAGTACTTC	CASSPRIHDGSYEQYF
15	-	TRBJ2-5	TRBV6-6	-	TGTGCCAGCACCATAGGCGGGGAGGCTCCCTACGAACAGTACTTC	CASTIGGEAPYEQYF
15	-	TRBJ1-6	TRBV27	-	TGTGCCAGCAGTCCGAACCCTTGGGGCAGGTCGTCCCTCCACTTT	CASSPNPWGRSSLHF
13	-	TRBJ2-1	TRBV7-7	-	TGTGCTAGCAGCTCAGGGTTAGGGAATGAGCAGTTCTTC	CASSSGLGNEQFF
13	-	TRBJ1-5	TRBV30	TRBD1	TGTGCCTGGGATGGGGACAGGAATCAGCCCCAGCATTTT	CAWDGDRNQPQHF
14	-	TRBJ1-1	TRBV5-6	TRBD1	TGTGCCAGCAGCTTTCGACAGGGAGGCACTGAAGCTTTCTTT	CASSFRQGGTEAFF
15	-	TRBJ2-7	TRBV5-1	TRBD2	TGCGCCAGCGGAGGGGGAAGCGGGAGTCACCACGAGCAGTACTTC	CASGGGSGSHHEQYF
15	-	TRBJ2-1	TRBV19	-	TGTGCCAGTAGTAACCGTAGGAGCTCCTACAATGAGCAGTTCTTC	CASSNRRSSYNEQFF
15	-	TRBJ1-6	TRBV27	TRBD1	TGTGCCAGCAGTTTTAGGGGGCTAGAGAATTCACCCCTCCACTTT	CASSFRGLENSPLHF
17	-	TRBJ2-2	TRBV4-2	TRBD2	TGTGCCAGCAGCCAACAGACTAGCGGGGGGCCCACCGGGGAGCTGTTTTTT	CASSQQTSGGPTGELFF
14	-	TRBJ2-5	TRBV4-1	-	TGCGCCAGCAGCCACCCTGGCAGGGGAGAGACCCAGTACTTC	CASSHPGRGETQYF
16	-	TRBJ2-2	TRBV5-4	-	TGTGCCAGCAGCGCGACGGGACAAGGTGTCACCGGGGAGCTGTTTTTT	CASSATGQGVTGELFF
12	-	TRBJ1-1	TRBV15	-	TGTGCCACCAGCGACAGGAACACTGAAGCTTTCTTT	CATSDRNTEAFF
17	-	TRBJ2-1	TRBV28	TRBD1	TGTGCCAGCAGTTTATCACGGGACAGGGTGATCTACAATGAGCAGTTCTTC	CASSLSRDRVIYNEQFF
13	once	TRBJ1-4	TRBV30	-	TGTGCCTGGAGTCCAACGGTTAGGGAAAAACTGTTTTTT	CAWSPTVREKLFF
23	-	TRBJ2-6	TRBV5-3	TRBD2	TGTGCCAGAAGCTTGTGGTCGCTTTTTCTAGCGGGAGGCCAAAGGCCTGGGGCCAACGTCCTGACTTTC	CARSLWSLFLAGGQRPGANVLTF
16	-	TRBJ2-3	TRBV7-9	-	TGTGCCAGCAGCCGCATTGACATAACTAGCACAGATACGCAGTATTTT	CASSRIDITSTDTQYF
15	-	TRBJ2-7	TRBV7-9	TRBD1	TGTGCCAGCAGCTCCCCCGGGACAGGAGCCTACGAGCAGTACTTC	CASSSPGTGAYEQYF